This TCR beta chain stems from a study of blood T cell repertoires in COVID-19. Study at large: Donors in the United States, Italy and Spain gave samples during acute or convalescent COVID-19.

Using immunoSEQ multiplex PCR, the repertoire was profiled, and TCRdb retains in-frame clones only, with some absent. Seen here are about 230,000 clones, around 85% observed once, and the top ten hold roughly 7.9%. With V trimmed by 5 bases and J by 5 bases, 6 bases remained unmatched. The CDR3 has 13 residues. Germline V gene data show CDR1 as SGHRS and CDR2 as YFSETQ. This sequence joins TRBV5-1 and TRBJ2-5; TRBD1 aligns across 7 bases. The sequence was obtained from a woman older than 75 with acute or convalescent COVID-19. The specimen sequenced was peripheral blood. The CDR3 nucleotides are TGCGCCAGCAGTGAGGGGGCCAGGGAGACCCAGTACTTC. Its translation: CASSEGARETQYF.